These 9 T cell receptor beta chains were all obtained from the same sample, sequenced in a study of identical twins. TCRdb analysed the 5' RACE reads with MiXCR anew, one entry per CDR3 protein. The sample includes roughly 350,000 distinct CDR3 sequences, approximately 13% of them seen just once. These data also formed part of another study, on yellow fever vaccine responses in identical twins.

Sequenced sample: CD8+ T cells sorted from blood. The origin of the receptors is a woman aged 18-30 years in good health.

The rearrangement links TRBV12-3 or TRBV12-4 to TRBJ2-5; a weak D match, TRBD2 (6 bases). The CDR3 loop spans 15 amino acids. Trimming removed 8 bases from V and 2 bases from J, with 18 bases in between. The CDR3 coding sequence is TGTGCCAGCCAAGCACTAGCTACCCCACAAGAGACCCAGTACTTC. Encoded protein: CASQALATPQETQYF.

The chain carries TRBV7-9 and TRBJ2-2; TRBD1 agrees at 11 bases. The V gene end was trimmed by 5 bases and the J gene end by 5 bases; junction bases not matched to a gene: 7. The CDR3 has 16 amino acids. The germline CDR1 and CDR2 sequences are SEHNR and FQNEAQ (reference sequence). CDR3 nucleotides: TGTGCCAGCAGCCAGGACAGGGGGCGGAGGACCGGGGAGCTGTTTTTT. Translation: CASSQDRGRRTGELFF. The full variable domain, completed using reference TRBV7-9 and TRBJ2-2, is DTGVSQNPRHKITKRGQNVTFRCDPISEHNRLYWYRQTLGQGPEFLTYFQNEAQLEKSRLLSDRFSAERPKGSFSTLEIQRTEQGDSAMYLCASSQDRGRRTGELFFGEGSRLTVL.

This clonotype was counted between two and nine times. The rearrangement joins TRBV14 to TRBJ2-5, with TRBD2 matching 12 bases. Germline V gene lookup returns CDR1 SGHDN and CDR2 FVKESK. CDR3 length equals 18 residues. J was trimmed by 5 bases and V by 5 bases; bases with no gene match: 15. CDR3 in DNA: TGTGCCAGCAGCGAAGGACTAGCGGGACCTTTCTGGAGCGAGACCCAGTACTTC. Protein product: CASSEGLAGPFWSETQYF.

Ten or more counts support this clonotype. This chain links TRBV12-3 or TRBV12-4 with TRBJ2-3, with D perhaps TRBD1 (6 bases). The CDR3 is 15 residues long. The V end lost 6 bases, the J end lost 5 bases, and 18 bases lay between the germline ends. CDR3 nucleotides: TGTGCCAGCAGCCCAGGGGCGGGTTTAGTAGATACGCAGTATTTT. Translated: CASSPGAGLVDTQYF.

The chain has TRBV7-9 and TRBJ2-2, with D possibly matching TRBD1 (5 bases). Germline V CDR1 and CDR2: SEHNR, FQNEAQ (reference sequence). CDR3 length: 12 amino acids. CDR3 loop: CGGQGNTGELFF. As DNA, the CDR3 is TGTGGAGGCCAGGGGAACACCGGGGAGCTGTTTTTT.

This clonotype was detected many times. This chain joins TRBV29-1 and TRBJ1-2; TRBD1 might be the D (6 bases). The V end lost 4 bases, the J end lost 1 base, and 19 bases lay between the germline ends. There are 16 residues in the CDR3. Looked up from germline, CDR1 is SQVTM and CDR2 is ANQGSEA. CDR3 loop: CSVGSRDTGSNYGYTF. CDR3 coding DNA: TGCAGCGTTGGCAGCAGGGATACAGGGAGTAACTATGGCTACACCTTC.

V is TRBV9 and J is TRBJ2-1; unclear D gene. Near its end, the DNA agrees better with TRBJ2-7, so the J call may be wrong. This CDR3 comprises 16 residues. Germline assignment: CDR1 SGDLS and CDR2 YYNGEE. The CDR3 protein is CASSVSAVSSYNEQYF. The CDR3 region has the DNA TGTGCCAGCAGCGTATCCGCAGTTAGCTCCTACAATGAGCAGTACTTC.

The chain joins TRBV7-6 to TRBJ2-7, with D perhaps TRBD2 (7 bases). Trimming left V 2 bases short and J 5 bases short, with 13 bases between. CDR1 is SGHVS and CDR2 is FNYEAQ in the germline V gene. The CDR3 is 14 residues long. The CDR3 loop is CASSLNGGRDEQYF. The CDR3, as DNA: TGTGCCAGCAGCTTAAACGGGGGGCGGGACGAGCAGTACTTC.

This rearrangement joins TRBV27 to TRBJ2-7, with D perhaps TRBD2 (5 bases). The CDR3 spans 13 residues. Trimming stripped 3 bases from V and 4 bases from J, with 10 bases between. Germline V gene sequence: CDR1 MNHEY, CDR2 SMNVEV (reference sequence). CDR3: CASSFSGIYEQYF. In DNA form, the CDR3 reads TGTGCCAGCAGTTTTTCGGGGATATACGAGCAGTACTTC.